The rows below give T cell receptor beta chains drawn from one sample of a study of early T cells in non-severe SARS-CoV-2 infection. MiXCR was run by TCRdb on the 5' RACE reads, yielding one entry per CDR3 protein. The sample lists roughly 31,000 distinct CDR3 sequences, about 4.6% seen once, with 9% to 14% in the top ten. Sequenced input: whole blood. The receptor set was obtained from an adult who was a healthcare worker with PCR-confirmed SARS-CoV-2 infection or an uninfected control (not recorded which). Each CDR3 is given with its conserved first and last residue. Fields, in order: clone size, V gene, D gene, J gene, CDR3 protein, CDR3 DNA. D genes are given only for firm matches. Only some rows state a clone size, as once, few, many or a class for expanded clones.

>many|TRBV14|.|TRBJ1-1
CASSPVGTEAFF
TGTGCCAGCAGCCCCGTTGGCACTGAAGCTTTCTTT
>.|TRBV6-6|.|TRBJ1-6
CASSYSEANSPLHF
TGTGCCAGCAGTTACTCCGAGGCTAATTCACCCCTCCACTTT
>many|TRBV7-9|.|TRBJ2-7
CASSFSVRVQYF
TGTGCCAGCAGCTTCAGTGTCCGGGTGCAGTACTTC
>many|TRBV20-1|TRBD2|TRBJ2-5
CSARVIAGGLETQYF
TGCAGTGCTAGGGTCATAGCGGGGGGCCTAGAGACCCAGTACTTC
>many|TRBV12-3/TRBV12-4|.|TRBJ2-3
CASSFGSTDTQYF
TGTGCCAGCAGTTTTGGGAGCACAGATACGCAGTATTTT
>many|TRBV6-2/TRBV6-3|TRBD1|TRBJ2-3
CASSFYGQGGGDTQYF
TGTGCCAGCAGTTTCTACGGACAGGGCGGTGGAGATACGCAGTATTTT
>few|TRBV29-1|.|TRBJ2-7
CSVEDWQGGDEQYF
TGCAGCGTTGAAGACTGGCAGGGTGGCGACGAGCAGTACTTC
>many|TRBV29-1|.|TRBJ1-1
CSVEGGRAGEAFF
TGCAGCGTTGAAGGGGGCAGGGCCGGTGAAGCTTTCTTT
>many|TRBV18|.|TRBJ2-7
CASSPPQRSSYEQYF
TGTGCCAGCTCACCACCTCAGCGATCATCCTACGAGCAGTACTTC
>many|TRBV9|.|TRBJ2-7
CASSVDFDSYEQYF
TGTGCCAGCAGCGTAGATTTCGACAGCTACGAGCAGTACTTC
>few|TRBV6-5|TRBD2|TRBJ2-1
CASSYSYRGGSYNEQFF
TGTGCCAGCAGTTACTCGTATCGGGGGGGTTCCTACAATGAGCAGTTCTTC
>many|TRBV28|.|TRBJ2-7
CASSFGAGRRGRRAEQYF
TGTGCCAGCAGTTTCGGGGCGGGACGGCGGGGGCGCAGGGCCGAGCAGTACTTC
>many|TRBV5-4|.|TRBJ1-6
CASRSPGNPLHF
TGTGCCAGCAGGTCCCCGGGGAATCCCCTCCACTTT
>many|TRBV7-3|.|TRBJ2-7
CASSLSRRSEQYF
TGTGCCAGCAGCTTATCACGGAGGAGCGAGCAGTACTTC
>many|TRBV28|TRBD1|TRBJ1-5
CASKTGTGVWQPQHF
TGTGCCAGCAAAACCGGGACAGGGGTATGGCAGCCCCAGCATTTT
>many|TRBV27|.|TRBJ2-1
CASSLRASSPEQFF
TGTGCCAGCAGTTTAAGGGCATCTAGTCCTGAGCAGTTCTTC
>many|TRBV10-3|TRBD2|TRBJ2-1
CAISVRLAGEGEQFF
TGTGCCATCAGTGTAAGACTAGCGGGAGAGGGTGAGCAGTTCTTC
>many|TRBV14|.|TRBJ2-6
CASSRLEGAGANVLTF
TGTGCCAGCAGCCGATTAGAAGGAGCTGGGGCCAACGTCCTGACTTTC
>few|TRBV7-8|TRBD1|TRBJ1-1
CASSLSTGFGTEAFF
TGTGCCAGCAGCTTGTCGACAGGGTTTGGCACTGAAGCTTTCTTT
>many|TRBV18|.|TRBJ2-1
CASSTGHRQEFF
TGTGCCAGCTCAACGGGACATAGGCAGGAGTTCTTC
>.|TRBV2|.|TRBJ2-2
CASSEGPWGGTGELFF
TGTGCCAGCAGTGAAGGCCCATGGGGCGGTACCGGGGAGCTGTTTTTT
>medium-sized|TRBV20-1|TRBD1|TRBJ1-3
CSARTGSGNTIYF
TGCAGTGCAAGGACAGGCTCTGGAAACACCATATATTTT
>many|TRBV29-1|.|TRBJ1-2
CSVLNYGYTF
TGCAGCGTTCTGAACTATGGCTACACCTTC
>.|TRBV5-1|.|TRBJ1-1
CASSAQGSTEAFF
TGCGCCAGCAGCGCCCAGGGAAGCACTGAAGCTTTCTTT
>many|TRBV7-3|TRBD1|TRBJ2-7
CASSPRQGKGEQYF
TGTGCCAGCAGCCCACGACAGGGGAAGGGGGAGCAGTACTTC
>few|TRBV5-4|TRBD1|TRBJ1-4
CASSLSRDRDEKLFF
TGTGCCAGCAGCTTATCCCGGGACAGGGATGAAAAACTGTTTTTT
>.|TRBV5-6|.|TRBJ2-7
CASSRPPGTYEQYF
TGTGCCAGCAGCCGCCCCCCGGGAACCTACGAGCAGTACTTC
>many|TRBV15|TRBD1|TRBJ2-1
CATSRGTGVQEQFF
TGTGCCACCAGCAGAGGGACAGGGGTACAGGAGCAGTTCTTC
>few|TRBV25-1|TRBD2|TRBJ2-1
CASSVLAGDSYNEQFF
TGTGCCAGCAGTGTTCTAGCGGGGGACTCCTACAATGAGCAGTTCTTC
>.|TRBV6-1|TRBD2|TRBJ2-7
CASTLPESGGSRGGRYEQYF
TGTGCCAGCACCCTACCAGAGTCGGGTGGCTCGCGGGGGGGCCGGTACGAGCAGTACTTC
>many|TRBV7-3|.|TRBJ2-2
CASSSGGPTQRGELFF
TGTGCCAGCAGCTCTGGGGGTCCGACTCAACGCGGGGAGCTGTTTTTT
>many|TRBV27|.|TRBJ2-7
CASSLRGQSYEQYF
TGTGCCAGCAGTTTACGAGGGCAGTCCTACGAGCAGTACTTC
>few|TRBV28|.|TRBJ2-3
CASSRDTSTDTQYF
TGTGCCAGCAGCCGGGACACTTCCACAGATACGCAGTATTTT
>many|TRBV2|TRBD1|TRBJ2-1
CASSLQGVYNEQFF
TGTGCCAGCAGTCTCCAGGGGGTGTACAATGAGCAGTTCTTC
>many|TRBV29-1|.|TRBJ2-2
CSVANGELFF
TGCAGCGTTGCTAACGGGGAGCTGTTTTTT
>many|TRBV24-1|.|TRBJ1-2
CATSDSRWGYTF
TGTGCCACCAGTGATTCCCGATGGGGCTACACCTTC
>many|TRBV6-2/TRBV6-3|TRBD1|TRBJ2-5
CASRGGQGLETQYF
TGTGCCAGCAGAGGAGGACAGGGTTTAGAGACCCAGTACTTC
>few|TRBV7-2|.|TRBJ2-3
CASSLEGGGNTDTQYF
TGTGCCAGCAGCCTCGAGGGCGGAGGGAACACAGATACGCAGTATTTT
>many|TRBV6-2/TRBV6-3|TRBD2|TRBJ2-4
CASTRSTSGSGTAKNIQYF
TGTGCCAGCACTCGATCGACTAGCGGGAGTGGTACGGCCAAAAACATTCAGTACTTC
>.|TRBV11-2|.|TRBJ2-2
CASSSYPPVTGNTGELFF
TGTGCCAGCAGTTCTTACCCCCCCGTGACGGGAAACACCGGGGAGCTGTTTTTT
>.|TRBV3-1|.|TRBJ1-3
CASSQDRNTIYF
TGTGCCAGCAGCCAAGACCGGAACACCATATATTTT
>few|TRBV14|.|TRBJ1-4
CASSQVKGLEKLFF
TGTGCCAGCAGCCAAGTCAAGGGCCTGGAAAAACTGTTTTTT